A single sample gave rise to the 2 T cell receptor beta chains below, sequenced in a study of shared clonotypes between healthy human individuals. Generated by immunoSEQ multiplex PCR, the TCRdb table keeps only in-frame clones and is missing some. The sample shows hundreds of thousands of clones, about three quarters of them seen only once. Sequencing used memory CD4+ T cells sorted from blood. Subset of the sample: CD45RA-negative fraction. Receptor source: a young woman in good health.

The CDR3 is CASSEQETQYF. CDR3 in DNA: TGTGCCAGCAGCGAGCAAGAGACCCAGTACTTC. V usage is TRBV7-8 and J usage is TRBJ2-5; no clear D. V was pared by 5 bases and J by 2 bases, with 3 bases between. Germline V CDR1 and CDR2: SGHVS, FQNEAQ. CDR3 length: 11 residues.

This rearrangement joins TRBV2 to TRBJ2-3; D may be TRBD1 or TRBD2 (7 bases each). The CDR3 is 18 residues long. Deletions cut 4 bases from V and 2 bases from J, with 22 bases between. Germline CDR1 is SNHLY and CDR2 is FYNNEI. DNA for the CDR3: TGTGCCAGCAGTGGACAGGGTCGAGGAGCGGGGATCACAGATACGCAGTATTTT. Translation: CASSGQGRGAGITDTQYF.